A selection of T cell receptor beta chains follows, all from one sample in a study of blood T cell repertoires in COVID-19. Produced via immunoSEQ multiplex PCR; TCRdb's table is partial and in-frame only. The sample records about 46,000 clones, about 88% being singletons. The sample comprised PBMCs or T cells enriched from blood (not recorded which). Receptors originate from a woman aged 45-65 years who had recovered from COVID-19. CDR3s include the opening cysteine and the closing phenylalanine or tryptophan. A D gene is named only where the DNA matches it firmly. A row's size may be missing; if present it is once, few, many or a size class.

-,TRBV11-2,TRBJ1-1,-,13,CASSSQGPTEAFF,TGTGCCAGCAGCTCACAGGGCCCCACTGAAGCTTTCTTT
-,TRBV5-1,TRBJ2-5,-,13,CASSLVPGETQYF,TGCGCCAGCAGCTTGGTCCCGGGGGAGACCCAGTACTTC
-,TRBV7-2,TRBJ2-5,-,11,CASSFERLQYF,TGTGCCAGCAGCTTCGAACGCCTACAGTACTTC
-,TRBV11-2,TRBJ2-7,TRBD2,18,CASSLLKITSGGTYEQYF,TGTGCCAGCAGCTTATTAAAGATTACCAGCGGGGGGACCTACGAGCAGTACTTC
-,TRBV7-2,TRBJ1-2,-,15,CASSVTPQGYYGYTF,TGTGCCAGCAGCGTCACCCCCCAGGGGTACTATGGCTACACCTTC
-,TRBV4-2,TRBJ2-7,-,16,CASSVRGGQSSYEQYF,TGTGCCAGCAGCGTTAGGGGGGGCCAGAGCTCCTACGAGCAGTACTTC
-,TRBV5-1,TRBJ2-5,-,13,CASSGDAYETQYF,TGCGCCAGCAGCGGAGACGCATACGAGACCCAGTACTTC
few,TRBV28,TRBJ1-6,TRBD1,12,CASGQGGVPLHF,TGTGCCAGCGGGCAGGGGGGAGTACCCCTCCACTTT
-,TRBV20-1,TRBJ2-3,-,15,CSASDPRAGTDTQYF,TGCAGTGCTAGTGATCCGAGGGCCGGAACAGATACGCAGTATTTT
-,TRBV7-2,TRBJ1-4,-,14,CASSPTGTHEKLFF,TGTGCCAGCAGCCCAACCGGGACTCATGAAAAACTGTTTTTT
-,TRBV7-8,TRBJ1-3,-,14,CASSDGIAGNTIYF,TGTGCCAGCAGCGATGGAATAGCCGGAAACACCATATATTTT
-,TRBV6-1,TRBJ2-1,TRBD2,14,CASSEREAFQEQFF,TGTGCCAGCAGTGAGCGGGAGGCCTTCCAGGAGCAGTTCTTC
-,TRBV11-2,TRBJ2-7,TRBD1,15,CASSEGQGALYEQYF,TGTGCCAGCAGCGAGGGACAGGGGGCTTTATACGAGCAGTACTTC
-,TRBV19,TRBJ2-3,-,16,CASSPEGAVGADTQYF,TGTGCCAGTAGCCCCGAAGGGGCCGTAGGCGCAGATACGCAGTATTTT
-,TRBV30,TRBJ1-5,TRBD1,14,CAIGTGDGNQPQHF,TGTGCCATCGGGACAGGGGATGGCAATCAGCCCCAGCATTTT
-,TRBV29-1,TRBJ2-7,TRBD1,12,CSANDRGYEQYF,TGCAGCGCCAATGACAGGGGGTACGAGCAGTACTTC
-,TRBV29-1,TRBJ2-1,-,14,CSTSPGSSYNEQFF,TGCAGCACTAGCCCAGGGAGCTCCTACAATGAGCAGTTCTTC
-,TRBV2,TRBJ2-7,-,14,CASRDGLPPYEQYF,TGTGCCAGCAGGGACGGACTACCTCCCTACGAGCAGTACTTC
-,TRBV19,TRBJ2-3,TRBD1,15,CASSTGQGKADTQYF,TGTGCCAGTAGTACAGGACAGGGAAAGGCAGATACGCAGTATTTT
-,TRBV28,TRBJ2-3,-,16,CASSSPSSVSTDTQYF,TGTGCCAGCAGTTCCCCTTCTAGCGTAAGCACAGATACGCAGTATTTT
-,TRBV25-1,TRBJ2-3,TRBD2,17,CASSDGMSGGDTDTQYF,TGTGCCAGCAGTGACGGCATGAGCGGGGGTGACACAGATACGCAGTATTTT
-,TRBV3-1/TRBV3-2,TRBJ2-7,TRBD2,14,CASSPGTTAYEQYF,TGTGCCAGCAGCCCCGGGACTACCGCCTACGAGCAGTACTTC
-,TRBV7-8,TRBJ2-5,TRBD2,16,CASSRGGSGNQETQYF,TGTGCCAGCAGCCGCGGTGGTAGCGGGAATCAAGAGACCCAGTACTTC
-,TRBV5-1,TRBJ2-3,-,13,CASSVISTDTQYF,TGCGCCAGCAGCGTAATTAGCACAGATACGCAGTATTTT
-,TRBV20-1,TRBJ1-1,-,11,CSGARNTEAFF,TGCAGTGGGGCCAGGAACACTGAAGCTTTCTTT
few,TRBV18,TRBJ1-3,TRBD1,15,CASSPNTGDGNTIYF,TGTGCCAGCTCACCGAATACAGGGGATGGAAACACCATATATTTT
-,TRBV10-2,TRBJ2-7,-,19,CASSEGGTGTSTKILEQYF,TGCGCCAGCAGTGAGGGAGGGACGGGCACCTCCACGAAAATTCTCGAGCAGTACTTC
once,TRBV27,TRBJ2-7,TRBD1,15,CASSLTDRGIWEQYF,TGTGCCAGCAGTTTGACGGACAGGGGAATTTGGGAGCAGTACTTC
once,TRBV10-3,TRBJ2-2,-,14,CAISEIQGSGELFF,TGTGCCATCAGTGAGATACAGGGTTCCGGGGAGCTGTTTTTT
once,TRBV9,TRBJ1-6,-,13,CASSSGVNSPLHF,TGTGCCAGCAGCAGCGGCGTCAATTCACCCCTCCACTTT
once,TRBV5-1,TRBJ2-7,TRBD2,19,CASSLAGSSGGHFTYEQYF,TGCGCCAGCAGCTTGGCCGGGTCTAGCGGGGGTCACTTCACCTACGAGCAGTACTTC
-,TRBV6-5,TRBJ1-2,-,13,CASTTPDVGAYTF,TGTGCCAGCACCACGCCCGATGTGGGAGCCTACACCTTC
-,TRBV19,TRBJ2-3,-,14,CASSTWGGTDTQYF,TGTGCCAGTAGTACTTGGGGGGGCACAGATACGCAGTATTTT
-,TRBV30,TRBJ1-2,TRBD1,13,CAWSVQGDYGYTF,TGTGCCTGGAGTGTACAGGGGGACTATGGCTACACCTTC
-,TRBV6-5,TRBJ1-1,-,13,CASGLMSNTEAFF,TGTGCCAGCGGTTTAATGTCGAACACTGAAGCTTTCTTT
few,TRBV27,TRBJ1-1,-,15,CASKVQGPADTEAFF,TGTGCCAGCAAAGTTCAGGGGCCGGCAGACACTGAAGCTTTCTTT
-,TRBV7-9,TRBJ1-4,TRBD1,13,CASSTRQGQKLFF,TGTGCCAGCAGCACAAGACAGGGGCAAAAACTGTTTTTT
-,TRBV5-1,TRBJ2-3,TRBD1,16,CASSYSSGGAKGTQYF,TGCGCCAGCAGCTATTCTTCAGGGGGCGCAAAGGGTACGCAGTATTTT
-,TRBV2,TRBJ1-6,-,13,CASSPRDNSPLHF,TGTGCCAGCAGCCCCAGGGATAATTCACCCCTCCACTTT
-,TRBV30,TRBJ1-1,-,13,CAWSRTLNTEAFF,TGTGCCTGGAGCCGGACACTGAACACTGAAGCTTTCTTT
-,TRBV10-1,TRBJ2-5,TRBD1,14,CASSVGTGAETQYF,TGCGCCAGCAGTGTGGGGACAGGAGCAGAGACCCAGTACTTC
once,TRBV5-1,TRBJ2-7,TRBD2,14,CASSLGTSSYEQYF,TGCGCCAGCAGCCTGGGGACTAGCAGCTACGAGCAGTACTTC
-,TRBV25-1,TRBJ1-1,-,11,CASRKKQSAFF,TGTGCCAGCAGGAAAAAACAGTCCGCTTTCTTT
-,TRBV19,TRBJ2-3,-,12,CATRTSTDTQYF,TGTGCCACCAGGACTAGCACAGATACGCAGTATTTT
-,TRBV27,TRBJ2-2,-,15,CASSQSGPITGELFF,TGTGCCAGCAGTCAGAGCGGGCCTATCACCGGGGAGCTGTTTTTT
-,TRBV20-1,TRBJ2-1,-,10,CSASGDEQFF,TGCAGTGCTAGCGGGGATGAGCAGTTCTTC
once,TRBV28,TRBJ1-5,-,14,CASFPGTIIQPQHF,TGTGCCAGTTTTCCGGGGACAATAATTCAGCCCCAGCATTTT
-,TRBV5-4,TRBJ2-7,TRBD2,19,CASSATSGGPGSLSYEQYF,TGTGCCAGCAGCGCCACTAGCGGGGGGCCCGGCTCACTGTCCTACGAGCAGTACTTC
-,TRBV19,TRBJ2-2,-,19,CASSIGPGQGGKDTGELFF,TGTGCCAGTAGTATAGGGCCTGGACAGGGAGGGAAGGACACCGGGGAGCTGTTTTTT
-,TRBV29-1,TRBJ2-3,TRBD2,14,CSVPTSESTDTQYF,TGCAGCGTTCCAACTAGCGAGAGCACAGATACGCAGTATTTT
few,TRBV19,TRBJ1-2,-,14,CASSIESGVYGYTF,TGTGCCAGTAGTATAGAGTCAGGGGTCTATGGCTACACCTTC
once,TRBV9,TRBJ2-1,TRBD2,17,CASSVLGGLAGSDEQFF,TGTGCCAGCAGCGTTCTAGGCGGACTAGCGGGAAGTGATGAGCAGTTCTTC
-,TRBV6-5,TRBJ1-5,TRBD1,13,CASRYTGDQPQHF,TGTGCCAGCAGGTATACAGGGGATCAGCCCCAGCATTTT
-,TRBV12-5,TRBJ2-2,-,14,CASGLGNTGGELFF,TGTGCTAGTGGTTTGGGGAACACAGGCGGGGAGCTGTTTTTT
-,TRBV27,TRBJ1-1,-,15,CASSPWSGMNTEAFF,TGTGCCAGCAGTCCTTGGTCGGGGATGAACACTGAAGCTTTCTTT
-,TRBV5-1,TRBJ2-6,-,14,CASSLSSGANVLTF,TGCGCCAGCAGCCTAAGCTCTGGGGCCAACGTCCTGACTTTC
-,TRBV7-9,TRBJ1-1,-,16,CASGGPFRVMNTEAFF,TGTGCCAGCGGGGGCCCATTCAGGGTAATGAACACTGAAGCTTTCTTT